These 30 T cell receptor beta chains share one sample of origin, sequenced in a study of blood T cell repertoires in COVID-19. The repertoire was sequenced with immunoSEQ multiplex PCR; TCRdb's copy has only in-frame clones and lacks some. Here the sample spans 200,000 to 250,000 clones, about 80% being singletons. Sequenced: PBMCs or T cells enriched from blood (not recorded which). All receptors come from a man aged 40-55 years who had recovered from COVID-19.

CDR3 DNA: TGTGCCAGCAGCAGCGGGAGGGCCACCGGGGAGCTGTTTTTT. Amino acid sequence: CASSSGRATGELFF. The rearrangement joins TRBV11-2 to TRBJ2-2, with 10 nucleotides matching TRBD2. The CDR3 is made up of 14 amino acids. Germline V lookup: CDR1 SGHAT, CDR2 FQNNGV. Losses at the gene ends were 5 bases for V and 4 bases for J; bases not matched to a gene: 1.

This chain links TRBV29-1 with TRBJ1-1, with 7 bases matching TRBD1. The CDR3 has 13 residues. Trimming took 7 bases from V and 3 from J; bases not matched to a gene: 8. Germline values: CDR1 SQVTM, CDR2 ANQGSEA. This CDR3 is CSASGQSYTEAFF. DNA for the CDR3: TGCAGCGCCTCGGGACAGTCCTACACTGAAGCTTTCTTT. The variable domain in full, completed from reference TRBV29-1 and TRBJ1-1, reads SAVISQKPSRDICQRGTSLTIQCQVDSQVTMMFWYRQQPGQSLTLIATANQGSEATYESGFVIDKFPISRPNLTFSTLTVSNMSPEDSSIYLCSASGQSYTEAFFGQGTRLTVV.

The CDR3 is CASSFEGGAPSYNEQFF. CDR3 DNA sequence: TGTGCCAGCAGCTTTGAGGGGGGGGCCCCCTCCTACAATGAGCAGTTCTTC. This sequence joins TRBV12-1 and TRBJ2-1; the table gives TRBD2 as D, unverified against the DNA. TRBV12-1 is listed as a pseudogene. There are 17 residues in the CDR3.

This rearrangement joins TRBV7-8 to TRBJ1-2, with 9 bases identical to TRBD1. The CDR3 extends over 15 amino acids. Trimming took 0 bases from V and 7 from J; bases not matched to a gene: 6. The germline V gene encodes CDR1 SGHVS and CDR2 FQNEAQ. CDR3 in DNA: TGTGCCAGCAGCTTAGCCGGACAGGGGAAGGGTGGCTACACCTTC. Translated: CASSLAGQGKGGYTF.

The chain recombines TRBV6-6 with TRBJ2-1, with D unresolved. V gave up 7 bases and J gave up 3 bases, with 10 bases separating them. Germline V gene sequence: CDR1 MNHNY, CDR2 SVGAGI (reference sequence). The CDR3 has 13 residues. The CDR3 region has the DNA TGTGCCAGCACCCGAGGCGACTACAATGAGCAGTTCTTC. It encodes CASTRGDYNEQFF.

The chain uses TRBV13 and TRBJ2-1, with 11 nucleotides matching TRBD2. The V segment lost 4 bases and the J segment 2 bases; nucleotides outside the gene matches: 1. Looked up from germline, CDR1 is PRHDT and CDR2 is FYEKMQ (reference sequence). This CDR3 is built from 15 residues. The CDR3 nucleotides are TGTGCCAGCAGCTCACTAGCGGGAGCCTACAATGAGCAGTTCTTC. This gives the protein CASSSLAGAYNEQFF.

The V and J genes are TRBV29-1 and TRBJ2-7; D perhaps matches TRBD1 (6 bases). CDR1 and CDR2 (germline): SQVTM, ANQGSEA. The CDR3 runs to 13 residues. The V gene lost 4 bases and the J gene lost 2 bases, with 12 bases spanning the gap. The CDR3 DNA is TGCAGCGTTGTTAGGGGGAACACCTACGAGCAGTACTTC. Protein: CSVVRGNTYEQYF.

As regards this clone: At one end, the junction sequence differs from germline, possibly due to a read error. V is TRBV7-9 and J is TRBJ2-5, with 12 nucleotides matching TRBD2. This CDR3 region has 15 residues. Per the germline V gene, CDR1 is SEHNR and CDR2 is FQNEAQ (reference sequence). As DNA, the CDR3 is TGTGCCAGCAGCCTAGCGGGGGGGCCGTCGGGGACCCAGTACTTC. As protein: CASSLAGGPSGTQYF.

The V and J genes are TRBV5-1 and TRBJ2-5, with 15 bases that match TRBD2. Germline V gene sequence: CDR1 SGHRS, CDR2 YFSETQ. V gave up 4 bases and J gave up 6 bases; unmatched junction bases: 7. This CDR3 region has 16 residues. CDR3: CASSPGTSGRRQTQYF. CDR3 in DNA: TGCGCCAGCAGCCCAGGGACTAGCGGGAGGAGGCAGACCCAGTACTTC.

The rearrangement links TRBV6-5 to TRBJ2-7; D perhaps matches TRBD1 (6 bases). Germline V gene data show CDR1 as MNHEY and CDR2 as SVGAGI. The CDR3 loop spans 15 amino acids. Trimming took 6 bases from V and 0 from J, leaving 15 bases between them. The CDR3 here is CASSQGGGLSYEQYF. The CDR3 DNA reads as TGTGCCAGCAGCCAGGGTGGGGGCCTCTCCTACGAGCAGTACTTC.

V usage is TRBV30 and J usage is TRBJ2-3; 7 positions match TRBD1. V was clipped by 0 bases and J by 2 bases; unmatched bases: 2. This CDR3 is 14 amino acids long. Germline lookup yields CDR1 GTSNPN and CDR2 SVGIG (reference sequence). This chain's CDR3 is CAWSVGQITDTQYF. In DNA form, the CDR3 reads TGTGCCTGGAGTGTGGGACAGATCACAGATACGCAGTATTTT.

The J gene is TRBJ1-2, the V gene TRBV30; D is unclear. The CDR3 has 13 residues. The germline V and J ends were trimmed by 3 bases and 4 bases, with 12 bases remaining between them. CDR1 is GTSNPN, CDR2 SVGIG, per germline (reference sequence). The DNA for the CDR3 is TGTGCCTGGAGGGGAGACATGCTCTATGGCTACACCTTC. Its protein is CAWRGDMLYGYTF.

The chain is built from TRBV4-1 and TRBJ1-1; the match to TRBD1 covers 8 bases. This CDR3 has 15 residues. Per germline, CDR1 MGHRA and CDR2 YSYEKL. V shed 2 bases, J shed 10 bases, and the junction held 12 bases outside the gene matches. This CDR3 reads CASSQPGQGAKAAFF. CDR3 nucleotides: TGCGCCAGCAGCCAACCAGGACAGGGCGCCAAGGCAGCTTTCTTT.

This chain links TRBV29-1 with TRBJ2-3; perhaps TRBD2 as D (5 bases). CDR3 size: 14 residues. Trimming took 4 bases from V and 3 from J, leaving 14 bases between them. Germline V CDR1 and CDR2: SQVTM, ANQGSEA. In DNA, the CDR3 is TGCAGCGTTGGCTCTGGGAGTGGGACAGATACGCAGTATTTT. Encoded protein: CSVGSGSGTDTQYF.

V usage is TRBV5-1 and J usage is TRBJ1-1; the D gene is possibly TRBD1 (6 bases). Per the germline V gene, CDR1 is SGHRS and CDR2 is YFSETQ. This CDR3 has 14 amino acids. V gave up 4 bases and J gave up 8 bases, with 18 bases separating them. CDR3 coding DNA: TGCGCCAGCAGCCAGGGGCCACTACAATCGGAAGCTTTCTTT. This encodes CASSQGPLQSEAFF.

V and J are TRBV9 and TRBJ2-7; 10 positions agree with TRBD2. The CDR3 totals 19 residues. CDR1 is SGDLS, CDR2 YYNGEE, per germline. V dropped 0 bases and J dropped 2; count of bases not matched to a gene: 14. In nucleotides, the CDR3 is TGTGCCAGCAGCGTAGCTACCCGAACCTCTAGCGGGGGCCCCTACGAGCAGTACTTC. Its protein is CASSVATRTSSGGPYEQYF.

This clone was detected only once. This sequence joins TRBV4-3 and TRBJ2-3; D gene uncertain. Trimming left V 0 bases short and J 4 bases short, with 14 bases between. The CDR3 has 16 amino acids. Germline values: CDR1 LGHNA, CDR2 YSLEER. The CDR3 region has the DNA TGCGCCAGCAGCCAAGATACCCCGGTGGCGGCAGATACGCAGTATTTT. As protein: CASSQDTPVAADTQYF.

The V gene is TRBV4-2, the J gene TRBJ1-1; D possibly corresponds to TRBD1 (5 bases). The germline gives CDR1 LGHNA, CDR2 YNFKEQ. The CDR3 is 16 amino acids. The germline V and J ends were trimmed by 2 bases and 1 base, with 14 bases remaining between them. The CDR3 DNA sequence: TGTGCCAGCAGCCAAATGTTCGTGCAGGGGAACACTGAAGCTTTCTTT. Its translation is CASSQMFVQGNTEAFF.

The chain employs TRBV3-1 (or the pseudogene TRBV3-2) and TRBJ2-3; 7 bases line up with TRBD2. With V trimmed by 4 bases and J by 0 bases, 4 bases remained unmatched. The CDR3 loop spans 15 amino acids. Germline V lookup: CDR1 LGHDT, CDR2 YNNKEL (reference sequence). Here the CDR3 DNA reads TGTGCCAGCAGCCTCTCAGCGGGAAGCACAGATACGCAGTATTTT. This gives the protein CASSLSAGSTDTQYF.

This clone was seen only once. The chain carries TRBV5-8 and TRBJ1-1, with 7 bases that match TRBD1. Germline CDR1 reads SGHTS; CDR2 reads YDEGEE. V trimming: 4 bases; J trimming: 2 bases; junction bases outside the gene matches: 8. CDR3 length: 15 residues. CDR3 amino acids: CASSRWGQKNTEAFF. The CDR3 DNA sequence: TGTGCCAGCAGCCGGTGGGGACAGAAAAACACTGAAGCTTTCTTT.

In nucleotides, the CDR3 is TGTGCCAGTAGTTCCCGGACTAGCGGGAACAATGAGCAGTTCTTC. Its protein is CASSSRTSGNNEQFF. The V and J genes are TRBV19 and TRBJ2-1; 12 nucleotides align to TRBD2. With 5 bases clipped from V and 5 bases from J, the junction kept 4 bases outside the gene matches. The CDR3 extends over 15 amino acids. Germline V gives CDR1 LNHDA, CDR2 SQIVND (reference sequence).

The gene calls are TRBV6-5 and TRBJ1-6; TRBD1 might be the D (5 bases). This CDR3 is 15 amino acids long. CDR1 is MNHEY, CDR2 SVGAGI, per germline. The V end was cut by 2 bases, the J end by 10 bases, with 15 bases between. CDR3 region: CASSYGGDPGSPLHF. The CDR3 nucleotides are TGTGCCAGCAGTTACGGAGGGGACCCCGGATCACCCCTCCACTTT.

In its sample, this clone was seen once. The CDR3 DNA reads TGTGCCAGCAGGAACGGCTACGAGCAGTACTTC. Protein product: CASRNGYEQYF. The chain joins TRBV27 to TRBJ2-7; D is uncertain. This CDR3 has 11 residues. Trimming cost V 6 bases and J 3 bases, with 6 bases left between them. The germline V gene encodes CDR1 MNHEY and CDR2 SMNVEV (reference sequence).

This chain's CDR3 is CASSNPGGSGNTIYF. The CDR3 nucleotides are TGTGCCAGTAGTAACCCAGGGGGCTCTGGAAACACCATATATTTT. This chain links TRBV19 with TRBJ1-3, with 7 bases matching TRBD1. After removal of 4 bases from V and 0 bases from J, the junction contained 3 bases not matched to a gene. The length of the CDR3 is 15 residues. Germline lookup yields CDR1 LNHDA and CDR2 SQIVND (reference sequence). Full variable domain (missing parts from reference TRBV19 and TRBJ1-3): DGGITQSPKYLFRKEGQNVTLSCEQNLNHDAMYWYRQDPGQGLRLIYYSQIVNDFQKGDIAEGYSVSREKKESFPLTVTSAQKNPTAFYLCASSNPGGSGNTIYFGEGSWLTVV.

J is TRBJ1-1 and V is TRBV27, with a possible D match to TRBD1 (6 bases). CDR3 size: 14 residues. Germline-derived CDR1 and CDR2 are MNHEY and SMNVEV (reference sequence). The V and J ends lost 2 bases and 4 bases respectively, with 11 bases between them. In DNA form, the CDR3 reads TGTGCCAGCAGTTTAATGGGGGCGCGCACTGAAGCTTTCTTT. Residues: CASSLMGARTEAFF.

This sequence joins TRBV5-1 and TRBJ2-4; tentatively, D is TRBD1 (6 bases). This CDR3 region has 14 residues. Germline V lookup: CDR1 SGHRS, CDR2 YFSETQ. V gave up 0 bases and J gave up 8 bases, with 12 bases separating them. CDR3 sequence reads: CASSLVDSTDIQYF. The DNA of the CDR3 is TGCGCCAGCAGCTTGGTGGACAGTACGGACATTCAGTACTTC.

J is TRBJ2-1 and V is TRBV6-5, with a tentative D call TRBD2 (5 bases). Germline values: CDR1 MNHEY, CDR2 SVGAGI. The V gene lost 4 bases and the J gene lost 4 bases, with 8 bases spanning the gap. The CDR3 spans 13 residues. In DNA form, the CDR3 reads TGTGCCAGCAGTTTAACTAGTTACAATGAGCAGTTCTTC. It is translated as CASSLTSYNEQFF.

This clone has just a few counts. The V and J genes are TRBV7-8 and TRBJ1-2; D gene unclear. CDR1 and CDR2 (germline): SGHVS, FQNEAQ. The V end lost 1 base, the J end lost 8 bases, and 14 bases lay between the germline ends. This CDR3 spans 14 amino acids. CDR3 region: CASSLEPGVGGYTF. DNA of the CDR3: TGTGCCAGCAGCTTAGAACCCGGGGTTGGGGGCTACACCTTC. The variable domain in full, completed from reference TRBV7-8 and TRBJ1-2, reads GAGVSQSPRYKVAKRGQDVALRCDPISGHVSLFWYQQALGQGPEFLTYFQNEAQLDKSGLPSDRFFAERPEGSVSTLKIQRTQQEDSAVYLCASSLEPGVGGYTFGSGTRLTVV.

The gene calls are TRBV6-5 and TRBJ1-1; the match to TRBD1 covers 8 bases. The CDR3 has 13 amino acids. Unmatched junction bases numbered 4, after V lost 10 bases and J lost 0 bases. CDR1 MNHEY and CDR2 SVGAGI come from the germline V gene. CDR3 region: CATGGGMNTEAFF. The CDR3 coding sequence is TGTGCCACAGGGGGCGGGATGAACACTGAAGCTTTCTTT.

The V call is TRBV27, the J call TRBJ2-5; TRBD1 agrees at 8 bases. V lost 4 bases to trimming and J lost 2 bases; unmatched junction nucleotides: 15. From germline, CDR1 is MNHEY and CDR2 SMNVEV (reference sequence). The CDR3 runs 18 residues. CDR3 region: CASSSPTRTGRSQETQYF. DNA for the CDR3: TGTGCCAGCAGTTCTCCAACGAGGACAGGGCGGAGTCAAGAGACCCAGTACTTC.